The TCR beta chain under discussion was sequenced for a study of T cells in Graves' hyperthyroidism and ophthalmopathy. Overall study: Specimen type is peripheral blood, collected at initial diagnosis prior to any treatment.

What was amplified from RNA transcripts were TCR beta CDR3 regions. The study used the HTBI primer set for a first-round RT-PCR of the TCR CDR3. TCRdb reanalysed the multiplex PCR reads using MiXCR and keeps one entry per CDR3 protein. The sample has roughly 500,000 distinct CDR3 sequences, around a quarter seen once. 9 to 10 ml fresh peripheral blood yielded the PBMCs. At least ten counts were recorded for this clonotype. This CDR3 comprises 15 residues. V dropped 3 bases and J dropped 3; count of bases not matched to a gene: 2. Germline loops: CDR1 SNHLY, CDR2 FYNNEI. V and J are TRBV2 and TRBJ2-2, with 9 bases identical to TRBD2. Sample: blood. The clonotype originates from a woman aged 25 to 39 with Graves' ophthalmopathy. CDR3 nucleotides: TGTGCCAGCAGTGATAAGCGGGGGGACACCGGGGAGCTGTTTTTT. Translating gives CASSDKRGDTGELFF.